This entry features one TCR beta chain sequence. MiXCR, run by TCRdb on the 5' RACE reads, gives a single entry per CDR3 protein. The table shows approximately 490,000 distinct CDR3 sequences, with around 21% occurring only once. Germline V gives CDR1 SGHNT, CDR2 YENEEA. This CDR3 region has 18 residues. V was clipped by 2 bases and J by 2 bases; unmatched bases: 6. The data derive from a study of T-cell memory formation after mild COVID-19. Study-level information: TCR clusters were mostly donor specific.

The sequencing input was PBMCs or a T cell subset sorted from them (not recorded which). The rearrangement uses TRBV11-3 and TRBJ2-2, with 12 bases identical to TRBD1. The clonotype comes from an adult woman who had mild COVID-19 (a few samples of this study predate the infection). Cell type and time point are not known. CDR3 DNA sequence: TGTGCCAGCAGCTTAAATTGGGGACAGGGGGCAAACACCGGGGAGCTGTTTTTT. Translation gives CASSLNWGQGANTGELFF.